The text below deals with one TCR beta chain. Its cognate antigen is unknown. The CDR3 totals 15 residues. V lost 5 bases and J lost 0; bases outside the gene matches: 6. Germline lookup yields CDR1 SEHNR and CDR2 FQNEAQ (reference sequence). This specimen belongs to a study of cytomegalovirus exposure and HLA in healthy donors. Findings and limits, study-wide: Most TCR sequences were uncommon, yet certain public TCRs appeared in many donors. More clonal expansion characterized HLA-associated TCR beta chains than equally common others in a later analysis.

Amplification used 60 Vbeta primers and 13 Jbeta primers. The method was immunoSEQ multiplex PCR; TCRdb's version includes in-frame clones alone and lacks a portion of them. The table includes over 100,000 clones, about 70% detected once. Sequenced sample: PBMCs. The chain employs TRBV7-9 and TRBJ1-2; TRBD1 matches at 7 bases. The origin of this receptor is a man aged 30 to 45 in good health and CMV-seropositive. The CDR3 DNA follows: TGTGCCAGCAGCCTCACCACAGGGGCTAACTATGGCTACACCTTC. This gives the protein CASSLTTGANYGYTF.